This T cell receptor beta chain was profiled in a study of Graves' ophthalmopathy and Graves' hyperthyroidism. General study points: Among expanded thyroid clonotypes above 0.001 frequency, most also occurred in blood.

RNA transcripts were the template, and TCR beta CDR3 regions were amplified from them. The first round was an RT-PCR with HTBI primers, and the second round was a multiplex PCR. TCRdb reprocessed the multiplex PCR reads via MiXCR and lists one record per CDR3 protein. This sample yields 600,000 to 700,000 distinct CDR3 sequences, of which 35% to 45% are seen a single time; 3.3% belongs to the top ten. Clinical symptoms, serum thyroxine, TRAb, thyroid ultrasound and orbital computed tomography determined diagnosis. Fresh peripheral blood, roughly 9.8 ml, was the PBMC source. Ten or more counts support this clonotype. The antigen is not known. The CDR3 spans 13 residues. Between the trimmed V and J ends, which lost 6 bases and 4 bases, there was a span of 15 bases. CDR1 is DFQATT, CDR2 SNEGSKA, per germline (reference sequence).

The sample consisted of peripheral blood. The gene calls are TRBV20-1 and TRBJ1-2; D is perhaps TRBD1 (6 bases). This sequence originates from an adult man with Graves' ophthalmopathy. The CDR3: CSARRDTAYGYTF. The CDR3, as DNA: TGCAGTGCCAGACGGGACACCGCCTATGGCTACACCTTC.